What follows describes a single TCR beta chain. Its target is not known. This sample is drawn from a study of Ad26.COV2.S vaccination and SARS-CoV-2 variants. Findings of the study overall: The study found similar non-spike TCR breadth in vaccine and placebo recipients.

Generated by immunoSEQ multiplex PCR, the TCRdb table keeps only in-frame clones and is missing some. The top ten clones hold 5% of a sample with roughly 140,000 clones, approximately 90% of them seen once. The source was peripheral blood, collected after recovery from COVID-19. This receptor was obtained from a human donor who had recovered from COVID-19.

In nucleotides, the CDR3 is TGTGCCAGCAGCCGTAGAGCGGGGGTCAACACCGGGGAGCTGTTTTTT. It is translated as CASSRRAGVNTGELFF. The chain has TRBV3-1 (or the pseudogene TRBV3-2) and TRBJ2-2; 8 bases are shared with TRBD2. The germline gives CDR1 LGHDT, CDR2 YNNKEL (reference sequence). The CDR3 spans 16 residues. V shed 4 bases, J shed 2 bases, and the junction held 6 bases outside the gene matches.